One and the same sample provided the 4 T cell receptor beta chains below, sequenced in a study of metastatic and nonmetastatic thyroid tumors. With MiXCR, TCRdb called clones anew from the PCR reads. In the table there are 25,000 to 30,000 clones, 3.7% of which are singletons. Thyroid surgery was preceded by no treatment in any patient. The sequenced sample was blood. These receptors all stem from a male donor with papillary thyroid cancer or a benign thyroid nodule (not recorded which). Some clones in this sample may be carry-over from other donors' samples.

This clone was recorded at least ten times. The chain has TRBV2 and TRBJ2-7; no reliable D call. CDR3 length: 14 residues. Trimming cost V 7 bases and J 3 bases, with 16 bases left between them. Germline CDR1 is SNHLY and CDR2 is FYNNEI. CDR3 in DNA: TGTGCCAGCATGGAACTTATTTATAGCTACGAGCAGTACTTC. It codes for CASMELIYSYEQYF.

The chain uses TRBV6-1 and TRBJ2-7; 13 bases line up with TRBD2. There are 16 residues in the CDR3. Per germline, CDR1 MNHNS and CDR2 SASEGT. The ends lost 0 bases at V and 3 bases at J; junction bases unmatched: 2. CDR3 protein: CASSEAGTSGIYEQYF. For the CDR3, the DNA is TGTGCCAGCAGTGAAGCTGGGACTAGCGGGATCTACGAGCAGTACTTC.

This chain uses TRBV11-2 with TRBJ2-3; possible D gene TRBD2, 5 bases. The germline gives CDR1 SGHAT, CDR2 FQNNGV. V lost 3 bases, J lost 4 bases, and 5 bases lay in between. This CDR3 has 12 residues. CDR3 sequence: CASSFGADTQYF. DNA of the CDR3: TGTGCCAGCAGCTTCGGGGCAGATACGCAGTATTTT.

This clone was counted ten times or more. V usage is TRBV6-1 and J usage is TRBJ2-5; 8 bases fit TRBD1. The CDR3 length is 15 residues. Germline CDR1 reads MNHNS; CDR2 reads SASEGT. V shed 7 bases and J 1 base; nucleotides not matched to a gene: 8. The CDR3 DNA reads as TGTGCCAGCATCGGGACAGGCTTTTCCCAAGAGACCCAGTACTTC. This encodes CASIGTGFSQETQYF.